The clone carrying this TCR beta chain was seen ten or more times. Its antigen is currently unknown. The CDR3 totals 15 residues. Trimming took off 4 bases at V and 4 bases at J, with 20 bases between the two ends. The germline CDR1 and CDR2 sequences are GTSNPN and SVGIG (reference sequence). This record comes from a study of beta chain features in type 1 diabetes. Study observations and caveats: Type 1 diabetes patients had moderately but significantly shorter TCRB CDR3s in all four CD4+ subsets.

All of the isolated RNA was reverse transcribed, so expressed TCRB transcripts were sequenced. TCRdb's copy holds only in-frame clones and misses some; the assay was immunoSEQ multiplex PCR. The sample has approximately 160,000 clones; 9% to 12% are singletons. The sequenced sample consisted of central memory CD4+ T cells from blood. This rearrangement joins TRBV30 to TRBJ2-7, with a tentative D call TRBD2 (6 bases). This receptor was obtained from a man aged 25 to 40 with type 1 diabetes. The DNA for the CDR3 is TGTGCCTGGACCCACAGGATGGCGGGGACTTACGAGCAGTACTTC. This gives the protein CAWTHRMAGTYEQYF.